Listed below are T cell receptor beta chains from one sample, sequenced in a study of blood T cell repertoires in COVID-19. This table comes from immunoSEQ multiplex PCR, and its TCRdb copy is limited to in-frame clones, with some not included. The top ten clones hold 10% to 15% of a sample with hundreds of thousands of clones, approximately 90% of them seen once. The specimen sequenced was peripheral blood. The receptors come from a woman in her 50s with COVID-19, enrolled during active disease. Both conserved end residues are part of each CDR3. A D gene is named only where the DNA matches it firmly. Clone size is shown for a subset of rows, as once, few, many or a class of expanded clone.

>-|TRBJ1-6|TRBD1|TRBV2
CASSDNRGPTPLHF
TGTGCCAGCAGTGATAACAGGGGGCCTACGCCCCTCCACTTT
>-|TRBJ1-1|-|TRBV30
CAWTGDLRAEAFF
TGTGCCTGGACAGGGGATTTACGGGCTGAAGCTTTCTTT
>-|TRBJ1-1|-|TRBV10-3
CAIRRDINRGNTEAFF
TGTGCCATCAGAAGGGACATCAACCGGGGGAACACTGAAGCTTTCTTT
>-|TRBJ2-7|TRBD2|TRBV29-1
CSVRTSGGAVEQYF
TGCAGCGTTCGGACTAGCGGGGGGGCGGTGGAGCAGTACTTC
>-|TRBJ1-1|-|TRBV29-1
CSVEGGSRTEAFF
TGCAGCGTTGAAGGGGGCTCGAGGACTGAAGCTTTCTTT
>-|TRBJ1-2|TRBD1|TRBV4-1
CASSQPGQAYYGYTF
TGCGCCAGCAGCCAACCGGGACAGGCCTATTATGGCTACACCTTC
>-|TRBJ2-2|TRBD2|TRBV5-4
CASSLGGGYTGELFF
TGTGCCAGCAGCTTGGGCGGGGGGTACACCGGGGAGCTGTTTTTT
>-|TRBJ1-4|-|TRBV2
CASRFTTNEKLFF
TGTGCCAGCAGGTTCACAACTAATGAAAAACTGTTTTTT
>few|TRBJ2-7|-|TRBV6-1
CASSDSRGAYEQYF
TGTGCCAGCAGTGATAGCAGGGGAGCCTACGAGCAGTACTTC
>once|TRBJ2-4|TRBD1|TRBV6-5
CASRQTGASKNIQYF
TGTGCCAGCAGGCAGACAGGGGCGTCCAAAAACATTCAGTACTTC
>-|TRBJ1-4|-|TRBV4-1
CASSSRGANEKLFF
TGCGCCAGCTCCAGCCGGGGGGCTAATGAAAAACTGTTTTTT
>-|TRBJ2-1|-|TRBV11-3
CASSLGHTADNEQFF
TGTGCCAGCAGCTTAGGTCATACTGCCGACAATGAGCAGTTCTTC
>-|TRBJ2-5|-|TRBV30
CAWGKGLSGETQYF
TGTGCCTGGGGGAAGGGACTTTCAGGGGAGACCCAGTACTTC
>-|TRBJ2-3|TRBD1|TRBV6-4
CASSDSGRGLDTQYF
TGTGCCAGCAGTGACTCGGGCAGGGGGCTCGATACGCAGTATTTT